The 4 T cell receptor beta chains listed next were all sequenced from one sample in a study of blood T cell repertoires in COVID-19 (TCRdb year 2020). Receptor libraries were prepared by the immunoSEQ multiplex PCR assay. TCRdb took this table from immuneACCESS and kept in-frame rearrangements with V and J called. Such tables lack part of the clones; where checked against another copy, unresolved V genes explain under half of the gap, and the rest is unexplained. The sample table records 110,000 to 150,000 clones; around 85% of these occur just once. The ten most abundant clones make up 6.2% of the sample. Sequencing was carried out using PBMCs or T cells enriched from blood (not recorded which). Receptor source: a woman between 40 and 55 years old who had recovered from COVID-19.

V and J are TRBV3-1 (or the pseudogene TRBV3-2) and TRBJ1-6; a weak D match, TRBD1 (5 bases). The germline gives CDR1 LGHDT, CDR2 YNNKEL (reference sequence). The CDR3 is 15 amino acids. Deletions cut 4 bases from V and 8 bases from J, with 15 bases between. In DNA, the CDR3 is TGTGCCAGCAGCCGCGGTGGCAGGGCGGATTCACCCCTCCACTTT. This sequence encodes CASSRGGRADSPLHF.

V usage is TRBV6-4 and J usage is TRBJ2-1, with TRBD2 matching 15 bases. Germline CDR1 and CDR2: MRHNA and SNTAGT. V trimming: 3 bases; J trimming: 0 bases; junction bases outside the gene matches: 9. This CDR3 has 20 residues. The CDR3 sequence: CASSDFGLAGGKSSYNEQFF. The CDR3 DNA sequence: TGTGCCAGCAGTGATTTCGGACTAGCGGGGGGGAAAAGCTCCTACAATGAGCAGTTCTTC.

The gene calls are TRBV6-1 and TRBJ1-4; D remains ambiguous. The V end lost 2 bases, the J end lost 6 bases, and 10 bases lay between the germline ends. CDR1 is MNHNS and CDR2 is SASEGT in the germline V gene. This CDR3 is built from 14 residues. CDR3: CASSETKRDEKLFF. The DNA of the CDR3 is TGTGCCAGCAGTGAAACGAAGCGCGATGAAAAACTGTTTTTT.

The J gene is TRBJ2-7, the V gene TRBV27, with TRBD1 matching over 7 bases. The CDR3 length is 13 residues. V gave up 5 bases and J gave up 2 bases; unmatched junction bases: 3. The V gene's germline CDR1 is MNHEY and CDR2 SMNVEV (reference sequence). The CDR3 reads CASSRQGAYEQYF. DNA for the CDR3: TGTGCCAGCAGTCGGCAGGGGGCCTACGAGCAGTACTTC.